This T cell receptor (beta chain) was sequenced in a study of identical twins. Overall study findings and caveats: Cross-sectional statistics, not tracking of the same donors, supported the conclusions.

As concerns this clonotype: What it recognizes is unknown.

TCRdb passed the 5' RACE reads through MiXCR, listing each CDR3 protein once. The sample has nearly 900,000 distinct CDR3 sequences, 9% to 15% seen once. The same specimen was also included in a second study, on yellow fever vaccine responses in identical twins.

The sequenced material came from PBMCs. The source of this sequence is a woman aged 18-29 years in good health.

In DNA form, the CDR3 reads TGCAGTGCTAGGATCGAGGGCTACAATGAGCAGTTCTTC. Protein sequence: CSARIEGYNEQFF. The rearrangement uses TRBV20-1 and TRBJ2-1, with D perhaps matching TRBD2 (5 bases). The CDR3 contains 13 residues. Germline V lookup: CDR1 DFQATT, CDR2 SNEGSKA (reference sequence). V was trimmed by 3 bases and J by 3 bases, leaving 9 bases between them.